What follows describes a single T cell receptor beta chain. Its antigen remains unknown. TCRdb reprocessed the RT-PCR reads via MiXCR and lists one record per CDR3 protein. The sample lists 550,000 to 650,000 distinct CDR3 sequences, approximately 10% seen once, with roughly 10% in the top ten. This specimen belongs to a study of response to subunit inactivated influenza vaccine. General observations from the study: Only a handful of new T cells, the authors suggested, are recruited with each seasonal influenza vaccination.

This clonotype was sampled from a man in his fifties who received an inactivated influenza vaccine. Material: PBMCs from blood, obtained on the day of vaccination.

The CDR3 DNA reads as TGTGCCAGCACCTGGGGGTCCTCCTACAATGAGCAGTTCTTC. Translating gives CASTWGSSYNEQFF. The chain joins TRBV7-3 to TRBJ2-1; possibly TRBD1 or TRBD2 for D (5 bases each). Germline-derived CDR1 and CDR2 are SGHTA and FQGTGA. CDR3 length equals 14 residues. The V and J ends lost 7 bases and 0 bases respectively, with 10 bases between them.